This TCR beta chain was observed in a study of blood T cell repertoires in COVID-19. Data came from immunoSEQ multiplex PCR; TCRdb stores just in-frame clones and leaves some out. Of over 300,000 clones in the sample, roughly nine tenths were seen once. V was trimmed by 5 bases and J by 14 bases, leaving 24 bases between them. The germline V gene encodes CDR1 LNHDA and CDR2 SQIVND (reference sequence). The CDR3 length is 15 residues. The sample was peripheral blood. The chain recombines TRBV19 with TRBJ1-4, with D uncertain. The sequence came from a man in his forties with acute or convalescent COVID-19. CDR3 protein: CASSQSPGGHPVLFF. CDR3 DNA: TGTGCCAGTAGTCAAAGCCCGGGAGGGCACCCGGTCCTGTTTTTT.